A selection of T cell receptor beta chains follows, all from one sample in a study of blood T cell repertoires in COVID-19. TCRdb keeps only in-frame clones here, not all; method: immunoSEQ multiplex PCR. The sample carries about 120,000 clones, 85% recorded once. The sample comprised peripheral blood. The receptor source for this set is an elderly man with active or convalescent COVID-19. Both conserved end residues are part of each CDR3. Fields, in order: clone size, V gene, D gene, J gene, CDR3 DNA, CDR3 protein. D genes are given only for firm matches. Where a row states a size, it is once, few, many or the class of an expanded clone; other rows omit it.

NA	TRBV6-2/TRBV6-3	TRBD2	TRBJ2-7	TGTGCCAGCAGTTACTCGACTAGCGGGATTTCGAGCTCCTACGAGCAGTACTTC	CASSYSTSGISSSYEQYF
NA	TRBV6-4	NA	TRBJ2-1	TGTGCCAGCAGTGAGGAGGGGGGGCGGTGGAATGAGCAGTTCTTC	CASSEEGGRWNEQFF
NA	TRBV11-2	TRBD1	TRBJ1-5	TGTGCCAGCAGCCCAAGCTGGGACAGGGGGCGCGATCAGCCCCAGCATTTT	CASSPSWDRGRDQPQHF
NA	TRBV7-8	TRBD1	TRBJ1-5	TGTGCCAGCAGCTTCGGACAGGGACGCGGTCAGCCCCAGCATTTT	CASSFGQGRGQPQHF
once	TRBV6-5	NA	TRBJ2-1	TGTGCCAGCAGTTTGACCCCCGAGGTGTCCTACAATGAGCAGTTCTTC	CASSLTPEVSYNEQFF
NA	TRBV7-9	NA	TRBJ2-7	TGTGCCAGCAGCTTAGACGGTACGGGTAACGAGCAGTACTTC	CASSLDGTGNEQYF
NA	TRBV27	TRBD2	TRBJ2-7	TGTGCCAGCAGTCTAGGGACTAGCGGAACCTACGAGCAGTACTTC	CASSLGTSGTYEQYF
NA	TRBV28	TRBD1	TRBJ1-1	TGTGCCAGCAACCCAGGGGGCACAGGGAATACTGAAGCTTTCTTT	CASNPGGTGNTEAFF
NA	TRBV6-2/TRBV6-3	TRBD2	TRBJ2-3	TGTGCCAGCAGTTTATCCCCTACTTTGACTAGCGGGACAGATACGCAGTATTTT	CASSLSPTLTSGTDTQYF
NA	TRBV28	TRBD1	TRBJ1-5	TGTGCCAGCAGCACAGGGGGGGTACAGCCCCAGCATTTT	CASSTGGVQPQHF
NA	TRBV5-1	NA	TRBJ2-3	TGCGCCAGCACGCCGCGGCTCACGGATACGCAGTATTTT	CASTPRLTDTQYF
NA	TRBV4-2	TRBD1	TRBJ1-2	TGTGCCAGCAGCCCGGGACAGGGAGAGGGCTATGGCTACACCTTC	CASSPGQGEGYGYTF
NA	TRBV7-2	NA	TRBJ1-3	TGTGCCAGCAGCCCGGACAGCGCTGGAAACACCATATATTTT	CASSPDSAGNTIYF
NA	TRBV9	NA	TRBJ1-3	TGTGCCAGCAGCGCTCTATCTGGAAACACCATATATTTT	CASSALSGNTIYF
NA	TRBV6-5	NA	TRBJ1-4	TGTGCCAGCAATAACGGAAGACGGGGTAATGAAAAACTGTTTTTT	CASNNGRRGNEKLFF
many	TRBV9	NA	TRBJ2-2	TGTGCCAGCAGCGTAGCTCCAGGGCCCATGACCGGGGAGCTGTTTTTT	CASSVAPGPMTGELFF
NA	TRBV7-2	TRBD2	TRBJ2-7	TGTGCCAGCAGCTTCACTAGCGGGAACGGTGAGCAGTACTTC	CASSFTSGNGEQYF
NA	TRBV3-1/TRBV3-2	NA	TRBJ2-1	TGTGCCAGGGCTCCCGTTGACAGGCCTCCCTATGGCCCGTACAATGAGCAGTTCTTC	CARAPVDRPPYGPYNEQFF
NA	TRBV7-7	TRBD2	TRBJ2-7	TGTGCCAGCAGCTTAGGGGAGGGTGGAGAGCAGTACTTC	CASSLGEGGEQYF
NA	TRBV9	TRBD2	TRBJ2-5	TGTGCCAGCAGCGCGAGACGACTAGCGGGGGGGCTGGAGACCCAGTACTTC	CASSARRLAGGLETQYF
NA	TRBV6-5	TRBD1	TRBJ1-1	TGTGCCAGCAGGGGGACAGGGGTAAACACTGAAGCTTTCTTT	CASRGTGVNTEAFF
NA	TRBV28	NA	TRBJ1-5	TGTGCCAGCAGTTCCACCCTCGCGGGGGCCCAGCCCCAGCATTTT	CASSSTLAGAQPQHF
NA	TRBV7-9	TRBD2	TRBJ2-1	TGTGCCAGCAGGCCTCCCGGGGGGGGCTACAATGAGCAGTTCTTC	CASRPPGGGYNEQFF
NA	TRBV30	TRBD1	TRBJ1-6	TGTGCCTGCGCACCCGATTCGACAGGGGGCAATAATTCACCCCTCCACTTT	CACAPDSTGGNNSPLHF
NA	TRBV19	TRBD2	TRBJ2-5	TGTGCCAGTAGTAGGACCCCGACTAGCGAGACCCAGTACTTC	CASSRTPTSETQYF
NA	TRBV10-3	NA	TRBJ2-6	TGTGCCATCAGTGATTATCTCAATCGGGACTCTGGGGCCAACGTCCTGACTTTC	CAISDYLNRDSGANVLTF
few	TRBV3-1/TRBV3-2	NA	TRBJ1-2	TGTGCCAGCAGCCAAGCCTCACGGGACAGCTACACCTTC	CASSQASRDSYTF
NA	TRBV5-1	TRBD2	TRBJ2-3	TGCACCAGCAGGCCGGGGGGGTCGTATACGCAGTATTTT	CTSRPGGSYTQYF